These 9 T cell receptor beta chains were sequenced from one sample in a study of blood T cell repertoires in COVID-19. The table came from immunoSEQ multiplex PCR; TCRdb's copy has only in-frame clones and leaves some out. The top ten clones hold 15% to 20% of a sample with roughly 100,000 clones, 79% of them seen once. Sequencing was carried out using peripheral blood. The receptors originated from a woman aged 80 or over with active or convalescent COVID-19.

This clone came up a few times. This chain uses TRBV27 with TRBJ2-1; 9 positions match TRBD2. Germline values: CDR1 MNHEY, CDR2 SMNVEV (reference sequence). The CDR3 is made up of 16 amino acids. Trimming removed 2 bases from V and 3 bases from J; junction bases left unmatched: 5. In nucleotides, the CDR3 is TGTGCCAGCAGTTTAGCTGCGGGAGGGGGCTACAATGAGCAGTTCTTC. Translated, it gives CASSLAAGGGYNEQFF.

V gene TRBV7-2 combines with J gene TRBJ2-2, with 9 bases aligning to TRBD2. This CDR3 is 17 amino acids long. The germline gives CDR1 SGHTA, CDR2 FQGNSA. V was pared by 4 bases and J by 2 bases, with 8 bases of the junction left unmatched. In nucleotides, the CDR3 is TGTGCCAGCAGCTCCATTATGACTAGCGGAAACACCGGGGAGCTGTTTTTT. Its protein product is CASSSIMTSGNTGELFF.

The chain uses TRBV12-3 or TRBV12-4 and TRBJ2-2; D remains unclear. The CDR3 is 11 amino acids. The V gene lost 6 bases and the J gene lost 9 bases, with 8 bases spanning the gap. CDR3 sequence (DNA): TGTGCCAGCAGCCCGGAGTGGGAGCTGTTTTTT. It specifies CASSPEWELFF.

The chain uses TRBV7-2 and TRBJ1-1; TRBD1 might be the D (5 bases). The CDR3 totals 16 residues. Germline CDR1 SGHTA, CDR2 FQGNSA. Trimming removed 3 bases from V and 1 base from J, with 15 bases in between. The CDR3 protein is CASSLDISRRNTEAFF. In DNA form, the CDR3 reads TGTGCCAGCAGCTTGGACATTTCCCGACGGAACACTGAAGCTTTCTTT.

This clone was counted a few times. V and J are TRBV6-5 and TRBJ2-7; D ambiguous. The germline V gene has CDR1 MNHEY and CDR2 SVGAGI. The CDR3 extends over 12 amino acids. Between the trimmed V and J ends, which lost 5 bases and 3 bases, there was a span of 8 bases. The CDR3 DNA reads TGTGCCAGCAGTCCTAGTAGCTACGAGCAGTACTTC. Its translation: CASSPSSYEQYF.

This chain uses TRBV5-1 with TRBJ2-2; 7 bases align to TRBD1. Germline loops: CDR1 SGHRS, CDR2 YFSETQ. After removal of 5 bases from V and 5 bases from J, the junction contained 9 bases not matched to a gene. This CDR3 contains 15 residues. The CDR3 sequence is CASSPTTGQTGELFF. Written as DNA, the CDR3 is TGCGCCAGCAGTCCAACGACAGGGCAGACCGGGGAGCTGTTTTTT.

The chain links TRBV4-2 to TRBJ2-5, with a tentative D call TRBD2 (5 bases). Germline V gives CDR1 LGHNA, CDR2 YNFKEQ. V lost 6 bases to trimming and J lost 1 base, with 9 bases between them. The CDR3 has 13 residues. The CDR3 reads CASSGGSQETQYF. The CDR3 nucleotides read TGTGCCAGCAGTGGAGGATCCCAAGAGACCCAGTACTTC.

This sequence joins TRBV5-4 and TRBJ2-1; D possibly corresponds to TRBD1 (6 bases). V was shortened by 4 bases and J by 4 bases, with 9 bases between the two germline ends. This CDR3 spans 13 amino acids. Germline CDR1 and CDR2: SGHNT and YYREEE (reference sequence). The CDR3 nucleotides are TGTGCCAGCAGCCCCCAGGGGTACAATGAGCAGTTCTTC. Amino acid sequence: CASSPQGYNEQFF.

V gene TRBV2 combines with J gene TRBJ1-2, with D hard to call. CDR1 SNHLY and CDR2 FYNNEI come from the germline V gene. The V and J ends lost 4 bases and 3 bases respectively, with 9 bases between them. The CDR3 sequence is 13 residues long. This chain's CDR3 is CASSVKPDYGYTF. The CDR3 DNA reads as TGTGCCAGCAGTGTAAAGCCTGACTATGGCTACACCTTC.